What follows describes a single TCR beta chain. The data were obtained in a study of blood T cell repertoires in COVID-19. At the level of the study: COVID-19 samples from acute and convalescent phases originated in the United States, Italy and Spain.

In the original analysis: Cell counts per sample came from amplifying reference gene primers. Method: immunoSEQ multiplex PCR; TCRdb's copy keeps in-frame clones and lacks some. That table gives V, J and clone size, and the DNA gave D and trimming. The sample has under 250,000 clones, roughly 80% seen once; the top ten hold less than 5.5%. The sample taken for sequencing was peripheral blood. The sequence was obtained from a man aged 50-60 years with active or convalescent COVID-19.

The CDR3 DNA reads as TGTGCCATCAGTCGAATTTCCAGACAGGGTTACGAGCAGTACTTC. Its protein is CAISRISRQGYEQYF. J is TRBJ2-7 and V is TRBV10-3, with 7 bases that match TRBD1. In germline, CDR1 is ENHRY, CDR2 SYGVKD. V was pared by 5 bases and J by 4 bases, with 11 bases of the junction left unmatched. CDR3 length: 15 residues.